Sequencing of this TCR beta chain was carried out in a study of blood T cell repertoires in COVID-19. This clone was seen only a few times. Assay: immunoSEQ multiplex PCR; the TCRdb copy retains only in-frame clones and omits some. The table includes 70,000 to 95,000 clones, approximately 86% detected once. Sequencing was done on a sample of peripheral blood. This sequence originates from a woman older than 75 with acute or convalescent COVID-19.

Here the CDR3 reads CASSPSASETQYF. As DNA, the CDR3 is TGTGCCAGTAGTCCATCAGCGTCAGAGACCCAGTACTTC. The rearrangement links TRBV19 to TRBJ2-5, with D unclear. V was clipped by 5 bases and J by 4 bases, with 11 bases between them. Per germline, CDR1 LNHDA and CDR2 SQIVND (reference sequence). CDR3 length: 13 residues.